The TCR beta chain under discussion was sequenced for a study of identical twins. General study results and limits: Less excess twin sharing appeared in beta out-of-frame sequences. The authors noted that invariant MAIT and iNKT cells could partly confound zero-insertion analyses.

Addition of a universal primer site occurred through template switching, and cDNA carried unique molecular identifiers. TCRdb re-analysed the 5' RACE reads in MiXCR, keeping a single row per CDR3 protein. The sample lists 1.5 million to 2 million distinct CDR3 sequences, about 32% seen once, with 0.25% to 0.3% in the top ten. There are many counts of this clonotype. Its matching antigen is unknown. CDR1 is MDHEN and CDR2 is SYDVKM in the germline V gene. This CDR3 has 14 residues. Trimming removed 3 bases at V and 3 bases at J, with 11 bases between. Healthy Caucasians were all of the donors. The sample comprised cord blood. This receptor was obtained from a newborn girl in good health. The chain combines TRBV28 with TRBJ1-2; D ambiguous. CDR3 loop: CASSLWTGDYGYTF. In nucleotides, the CDR3 is TGTGCCAGCAGTTTGTGGACGGGAGACTATGGCTACACCTTC.